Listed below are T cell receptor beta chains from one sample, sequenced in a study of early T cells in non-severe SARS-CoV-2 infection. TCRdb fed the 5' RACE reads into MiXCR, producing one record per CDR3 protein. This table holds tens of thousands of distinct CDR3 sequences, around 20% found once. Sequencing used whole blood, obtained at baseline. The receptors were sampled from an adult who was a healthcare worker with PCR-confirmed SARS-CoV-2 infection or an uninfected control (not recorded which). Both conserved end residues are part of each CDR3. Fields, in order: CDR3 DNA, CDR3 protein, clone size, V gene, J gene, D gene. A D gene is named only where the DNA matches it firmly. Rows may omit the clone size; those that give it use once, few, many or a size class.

CDR3nt: TGTGCCAGCAGCTCGGAATGGGGCAATCAGCCCCAGCATTTT
CDR3aa: CASSSEWGNQPQHF
abundance: many
v_gene: TRBV5-5
j_gene: TRBJ1-5
d_gene: .

CDR3nt: TGTGCCAGCAGCTTCCAGGGAGGGACTGAAGCTTTCTTT
CDR3aa: CASSFQGGTEAFF
abundance: few
v_gene: TRBV5-5
j_gene: TRBJ1-1
d_gene: .

CDR3nt: TGTGCCAGCAGCTCGGGACAGGGAGCCGGGGAGCTGTTTTTT
CDR3aa: CASSSGQGAGELFF
abundance: many
v_gene: TRBV7-9
j_gene: TRBJ2-2
d_gene: TRBD1

CDR3nt: TGTGCCAGCAGTCTGGGGATTTACAATGAGCAGTTCTTC
CDR3aa: CASSLGIYNEQFF
abundance: many
v_gene: TRBV6-1
j_gene: TRBJ2-1
d_gene: .

CDR3nt: TGCAGCGTTGCGGGGTATACCTATGGCTACACCTTC
CDR3aa: CSVAGYTYGYTF
abundance: .
v_gene: TRBV29-1
j_gene: TRBJ1-2
d_gene: .

CDR3nt: TGCAGCGTCCTCAGGAGGAGCTCCTACGAGCAGTACTTC
CDR3aa: CSVLRRSSYEQYF
abundance: .
v_gene: TRBV29-1
j_gene: TRBJ2-7
d_gene: .

CDR3nt: TGTGCCAGCAGCCTTGGAGGGCCGCTAGCCAAAAACATTCAGTACTTC
CDR3aa: CASSLGGPLAKNIQYF
abundance: .
v_gene: TRBV7-9
j_gene: TRBJ2-4
d_gene: .

CDR3nt: TGTGCCAGCAGGCAACAGGTTTCCTCCTACGAGCAGTACTTC
CDR3aa: CASRQQVSSYEQYF
abundance: .
v_gene: TRBV12-3/TRBV12-4
j_gene: TRBJ2-7
d_gene: .

CDR3nt: TGTGCCAGCTCAGCAGGGGGCGGCTCCTACAATGAGCAGTTCTTC
CDR3aa: CASSAGGGSYNEQFF
abundance: .
v_gene: TRBV18
j_gene: TRBJ2-1
d_gene: TRBD1

CDR3nt: TGTGCCAGTAGTATCACCCCAGGGCTTGGTGAGCAGTTCTTC
CDR3aa: CASSITPGLGEQFF
abundance: few
v_gene: TRBV19
j_gene: TRBJ2-1
d_gene: .

CDR3nt: TGTGCCAGCAACTCCGGCGGGGTTGATGAGCAGTTCTTC
CDR3aa: CASNSGGVDEQFF
abundance: .
v_gene: TRBV3-1
j_gene: TRBJ2-1
d_gene: .

CDR3nt: TGCAGCGTTGGGGACGTCGGCACTGAAGCTTTCTTT
CDR3aa: CSVGDVGTEAFF
abundance: few
v_gene: TRBV29-1
j_gene: TRBJ1-1
d_gene: .

CDR3nt: TGTGCCAGTAGTATGTCCGGATTCAATCAGCCCCAGCATTTT
CDR3aa: CASSMSGFNQPQHF
abundance: few
v_gene: TRBV19
j_gene: TRBJ1-5
d_gene: .

CDR3nt: TGCGCCAGCAGACTTGACACCCCGAACACTGAAGCTTTCTTT
CDR3aa: CASRLDTPNTEAFF
abundance: few
v_gene: TRBV5-1
j_gene: TRBJ1-1
d_gene: .

CDR3nt: TGCAGTGCTCTACCCTATCCACCGGGGTACAATGAGCAGTTCTTC
CDR3aa: CSALPYPPGYNEQFF
abundance: .
v_gene: TRBV20-1
j_gene: TRBJ2-1
d_gene: .

CDR3nt: TGTGCCACCAGTGATGCGGACCCCATGACACTGGTTGACTATGGCTACACCTTC
CDR3aa: CATSDADPMTLVDYGYTF
abundance: few
v_gene: TRBV24-1
j_gene: TRBJ1-2
d_gene: .

CDR3nt: TGTGCCAGCGGGGGGGATCCCTACGAGCAGTACTTC
CDR3aa: CASGGDPYEQYF
abundance: .
v_gene: TRBV3-1
j_gene: TRBJ2-7
d_gene: TRBD2

CDR3nt: TGTGCCATCACCCCTAGCGGGGGGAAAACAGATACGCAGTATTTT
CDR3aa: CAITPSGGKTDTQYF
abundance: .
v_gene: TRBV10-3
j_gene: TRBJ2-3
d_gene: TRBD2

CDR3nt: TGTGCCAGCAGCTCGTTGGGCTCCACAGATACGCAGTATTTT
CDR3aa: CASSSLGSTDTQYF
abundance: .
v_gene: TRBV9
j_gene: TRBJ2-3
d_gene: .

CDR3nt: TGTGCCAGCAGAACAAAGCGGGGGGTTTACAATGAGCAGTTCTTC
CDR3aa: CASRTKRGVYNEQFF
abundance: few
v_gene: TRBV12-3/TRBV12-4
j_gene: TRBJ2-1
d_gene: TRBD2

CDR3nt: TGCAGCGGGGACACCTCCTATGGCTACACCTTC
CDR3aa: CSGDTSYGYTF
abundance: .
v_gene: TRBV29-1
j_gene: TRBJ1-2
d_gene: .

CDR3nt: TGTGCCAGCAGACCGGGACAGGGGGTTGGTGGCTACACCTTC
CDR3aa: CASRPGQGVGGYTF
abundance: .
v_gene: TRBV5-6
j_gene: TRBJ1-2
d_gene: TRBD1